These T cell receptor beta chains were read from a single sample in a study of cytomegalovirus exposure and HLA in healthy donors. Measured with immunoSEQ multiplex PCR; TCRdb has only the in-frame clones, and not every one. The sample lists fewer than 150,000 clones; roughly 76% were seen once. What was sequenced was PBMCs. These receptors originate from a female donor in good health and CMV-seronegative. Each CDR3 is given with its conserved first and last residue. D genes are given only for firm matches. Only part of the rows carry a size: once, few, many, or a class if the clone is expanded.

>-|TRBJ1-1|TRBV25-1|-
CASSVPRPIEGGGTEAFF
TGTGCCAGCAGTGTTCCTCGTCCTATCGAAGGGGGGGGGACTGAAGCTTTCTTT
>TRBD1|TRBJ2-7|TRBV28|-
CASSVPGQIYEQYF
TGTGCCAGCAGCGTTCCGGGACAGATCTACGAGCAGTACTTC
>TRBD2|TRBJ2-7|TRBV27|-
CASSSGTSGPIGQYF
TGTGCCAGCAGTAGCGGGACTAGCGGGCCTATTGGGCAGTACTTC
>-|TRBJ1-1|TRBV2|-
CASSDGRGYTEAFF
TGTGCCAGCAGTGATGGACGGGGATACACTGAAGCTTTCTTT
>-|TRBJ2-5|TRBV6-1|-
CASSVERQETQYF
TGTGCCAGCAGTGTGGAGAGGCAAGAGACCCAGTACTTC
>TRBD2|TRBJ2-1|TRBV7-3|-
CASSLSGGSSYNEQFF
TGTGCCAGCAGCTTATCTGGCGGGAGCTCCTACAATGAGCAGTTCTTC
>-|TRBJ2-2|TRBV28|-
CASSAGQITGELFF
TGTGCCAGCAGTGCGGGACAGATTACCGGGGAGCTGTTTTTT
>-|TRBJ1-1|TRBV5-4|-
CASSLQDGNTEAFF
TGTGCCAGCAGCTTGCAGGATGGCAACACTGAAGCTTTCTTT
>TRBD1|TRBJ2-7|TRBV6-1|-
CASSLGQYSEQYF
TGTGCCAGCAGCCTGGGACAGTACTCCGAGCAGTACTTC
>TRBD1|TRBJ1-5|TRBV6-1|-
CAIRTGGNQPQHF
TGTGCCATCCGTACAGGGGGCAATCAGCCCCAGCATTTT
>TRBD1|TRBJ1-2|TRBV6-1|-
CASVIVQGVDYGYTF
TGTGCCAGCGTCATCGTACAGGGGGTCGACTATGGCTACACCTTC
>-|TRBJ2-3|TRBV10-1|-
CASSDSRRDTQYF
TGCGCCAGCAGTGACTCTCGCAGGGATACGCAGTATTTT
>TRBD2|TRBJ2-7|TRBV28|-
CASQPSGTSYEQYF
TGTGCCAGCCAACCGAGCGGGACCTCCTACGAGCAGTACTTC
>TRBD2|TRBJ2-7|TRBV28|medium-sized
CASSLVGGAGNEQYF
TGTGCCAGCAGTTTAGTGGGAGGGGCTGGAAACGAGCAGTACTTC
>TRBD2|TRBJ2-1|TRBV4-2|-
CASSGTSGRISSYNEQFF
TGTGCCAGCAGTGGGACTAGCGGGAGGATAAGCTCCTACAATGAGCAGTTCTTC
>TRBD2|TRBJ2-2|TRBV7-9|-
CASSLSGGRATGELFF
TGTGCCAGCAGCTTATCGGGCGGGAGGGCCACCGGGGAGCTGTTTTTT
>TRBD1|TRBJ1-4|TRBV18|-
CASSPDRGGEKLFF
TGTGCCAGCTCACCGGACAGGGGAGGGGAAAAACTGTTTTTT
>TRBD2|TRBJ2-3|TRBV6-6|-
CASRLAKSTDTQYF
TGTGCCAGCCGACTAGCAAAAAGCACAGATACGCAGTATTTT
>TRBD2|TRBJ2-3|TRBV7-9|-
CASSPWIAGVADTQYF
TGTGCCAGCAGCCCATGGATAGCGGGAGTAGCAGATACGCAGTATTTT
>TRBD1|TRBJ2-7|TRBV5-8|-
CASSWTGGSYEQYF
TGTGCCAGCAGCTGGACAGGGGGCTCCTACGAGCAGTACTTC
>TRBD2|TRBJ2-3|TRBV10-3|-
CAISVAGVGTDTQYF
TGTGCCATCAGTGTAGCGGGAGTTGGCACAGATACGCAGTATTTT
>-|TRBJ1-3|TRBV19|-
CASTLVNGNTIYF
TGTGCCAGTACCCTCGTTAATGGAAACACCATATATTTT
>TRBD1|TRBJ2-4|TRBV10-2|-
CASSPGQGLIAKNIQYF
TGCGCCAGCAGTCCGGGACAGGGGCTAATAGCCAAAAACATTCAGTACTTC
>-|TRBJ1-4|TRBV7-9|few
CASSVAQGKGFVEKLFF
TGTGCCAGCAGCGTGGCTCAGGGCAAAGGGTTTGTTGAAAAACTGTTTTTT
>-|TRBJ2-2|TRBV6-4|-
CASSDQGYTGELFF
TGTGCCAGCAGTGACCAGGGGTACACCGGGGAGCTGTTTTTT
>-|TRBJ1-2|TRBV27|-
CASKAGFNYGYTF
TGTGCCAGCAAGGCCGGGTTTAACTATGGCTACACCTTC
>TRBD2|TRBJ2-7|TRBV11-2|-
CASSLGTQGAGEQLEQYF
TGTGCCAGCAGCTTAGGCACCCAGGGAGCGGGAGAACAACTCGAGCAGTACTTC
>-|TRBJ1-5|TRBV6-1|-
CASALPRNQPQHF
TGTGCCAGCGCTCTCCCGAGGAATCAGCCCCAGCATTTT
>TRBD1|TRBJ1-5|TRBV6-1|few
CASDRGPSRNQPQHF
TGTGCCAGCGACAGGGGCCCAAGCCGCAATCAGCCCCAGCATTTT
>-|TRBJ1-4|TRBV4-1|-
CASSLLPRSGNEKLFF
TGTGCCAGCAGCCTCCTACCCCGGTCGGGTAATGAAAAACTGTTTTTT
>TRBD2|TRBJ2-7|TRBV30|-
CAWDLAGGSGQYF
TGTGCCTGGGATCTAGCGGGGGGGTCAGGGCAGTACTTC
>-|TRBJ2-7|TRBV5-1|-
CASSLVSPAEEKYF
TGCGCCAGCAGCTTGGTCTCCCCCGCCGAGGAAAAGTACTTC
>TRBD1|TRBJ1-5|TRBV6-1|-
CASWDRVSNQPQHF
TGTGCCAGCTGGGACAGGGTATCAAATCAGCCCCAGCATTTT
>-|TRBJ1-1|TRBV28|-
CASSRVGGLSTEAFF
TGTGCCAGCAGCCGGGTCGGAGGGTTGAGCACTGAAGCTTTCTTT
>-|TRBJ1-2|TRBV6-5|-
CASSQTRYGYTF
TGTGCCAGCAGCCAGACTCGTTATGGCTACACCTTC
>TRBD2|TRBJ2-7|TRBV6-5|-
CASSQTSGRYEQYF
TGTGCCAGCAGTCAAACTAGCGGGAGATACGAGCAGTACTTC
>-|TRBJ2-5|TRBV6-1|-
CASSEEVLGETQYF
TGTGCCAGCAGTGAAGAAGTCCTCGGGGAGACCCAGTACTTC
>-|TRBJ2-1|TRBV28|-
CASSPQPGRPSYNEQFF
TGTGCCAGCAGTCCCCAACCGGGGAGGCCTTCCTACAATGAGCAGTTCTTC
>-|TRBJ2-7|TRBV28|few
CASSLEGSGNYEQYF
TGTGCCAGCAGTTTGGAGGGGTCTGGAAATTACGAGCAGTACTTC
>-|TRBJ2-6|TRBV2|-
CASSPRRSGANVLTF
TGTGCCAGCAGTCCGCGCCGCTCTGGGGCCAACGTCCTGACTTTC
>-|TRBJ2-7|TRBV19|-
CASSIYLRQLRIDEQYF
TGTGCCAGTAGTATCTATCTACGACAGCTCAGGATCGACGAGCAGTACTTC
>TRBD1|TRBJ1-2|TRBV9|-
CASSARQGQNYGYTF
TGTGCCAGCAGCGCACGACAGGGTCAGAACTATGGCTACACCTTC
>-|TRBJ1-5|TRBV15|-
CATSRDPGSNQPQHF
TGTGCCACCAGCAGAGATCCAGGTTCAAATCAGCCCCAGCATTTT
>-|TRBJ1-5|TRBV28|-
CASSFFDREPQHF
TGTGCCAGCAGTTTCTTCGACCGGGAGCCCCAGCATTTT
>-|TRBJ1-4|TRBV6-1|-
CASSPHTVSEKLFF
TGTGCCAGCAGTCCTCACACGGTTAGCGAAAAACTGTTTTTT
>TRBD1|TRBJ1-1|TRBV9|-
CASSVGEQGVTFF
TGTGCCAGCAGCGTAGGGGAACAGGGGGTAACTTTCTTT
>-|TRBJ2-5|TRBV5-1|-
CASSLGTEETQYF
TGCGCCAGCAGCTTGGGGACAGAAGAGACCCAGTACTTC
>-|TRBJ2-1|TRBV2|-
CASSGDINSYNEQFF
TGTGCCAGCAGCGGGGACATCAACTCCTACAATGAGCAGTTCTTC
>TRBD2|TRBJ2-1|TRBV6-1|few
CASSDGGTSGRKEQFF
TGTGCCAGCAGTGATGGGGGAACTAGCGGGAGGAAAGAGCAGTTCTTC
>TRBD1|TRBJ1-1|TRBV7-9|-
CASSPRDRGYRNTEAFF
TGTGCCAGCAGCCCACGGGACAGGGGCTATCGGAACACTGAAGCTTTCTTT
>-|TRBJ2-7|TRBV6-6|-
CASSFLAAYEQYF
TGTGCCAGCAGTTTTCTAGCTGCCTACGAGCAGTACTTC
>TRBD1|TRBJ2-4|TRBV27|once
CASSSNPGQGAFIQYF
TGTGCCAGCAGTTCTAATCCGGGACAGGGGGCATTCATTCAGTACTTC
>-|TRBJ2-3|TRBV27|-
CASSLTASDTDTQYF
TGTGCCAGCAGTTTAACGGCTAGCGACACAGATACGCAGTATTTT
>TRBD1|TRBJ2-1|TRBV18|-
CASSWDRGVEQFF
TGTGCCAGCTCATGGGACAGGGGTGTTGAGCAGTTCTTC